This TCR beta chain was retrieved from a study of shared clonotypes between healthy human individuals. Comment on this clone: This specimen includes other DNA sequences encoding the same CDR3.

The CDR3 is 14 residues long. V lost 4 bases and J 0 bases, leaving 10 bases between the germline ends. Looked up from germline, CDR1 is SGHTA and CDR2 is FQGNSA. Libraries were prepared by immunoSEQ multiplex PCR; TCRdb keeps only in-frame clonotypes and omits some of them. This sample has under 2,500,000 clones; approximately 94% occur once, and the top ten carry roughly 0.13%. The chain employs TRBV7-2 and TRBJ2-7; D is possibly TRBD1 or TRBD2 (5 bases each). The source material was naive CD4+ T cells sorted from blood. Subset reported: CD45RA+ positively selected. This receptor was taken from a man between 18 and 35 years old in good health. As DNA, the CDR3 is TGTGCCAGCAGCTCGACGGGGCTCTCCTACGAGCAGTACTTC. Protein product: CASSSTGLSYEQYF.